This TCR beta chain is from a study of T cells in Graves' hyperthyroidism and ophthalmopathy. This clonotype has more than one count but fewer than ten. The antigen is not known. Amplification yielded TCR beta CDR3 regions, with RNA transcripts as the source. The HTBI primer set was used in a first-round RT-PCR of the TCR CDR3. TCRdb used MiXCR to reprocess the multiplex PCR reads, holding one entry per CDR3 protein. Of about 560,000 distinct CDR3 sequences in the sample, over 15% are singletons; the top ten hold about 20%. Study-level points and caveats: The model forecast ophthalmopathy, anticipating it by a median roughly 6.5 months before onset.

V lost 0 bases and J lost 2; bases outside the gene matches: 2. Germline-derived CDR1 and CDR2 are SGDLS and YYNGEE. CDR3 length equals 15 residues. The TCR sequence derives from a young woman with Graves' hyperthyroidism. The sequenced sample consisted of blood. The chain recombines TRBV9 with TRBJ2-1, with 7 positions matching TRBD1. The CDR3 DNA sequence: TGTGCCAGCAGCGTAGAGACAGGGCCCTACAATGAGCAGTTCTTC. Translated: CASSVETGPYNEQFF.